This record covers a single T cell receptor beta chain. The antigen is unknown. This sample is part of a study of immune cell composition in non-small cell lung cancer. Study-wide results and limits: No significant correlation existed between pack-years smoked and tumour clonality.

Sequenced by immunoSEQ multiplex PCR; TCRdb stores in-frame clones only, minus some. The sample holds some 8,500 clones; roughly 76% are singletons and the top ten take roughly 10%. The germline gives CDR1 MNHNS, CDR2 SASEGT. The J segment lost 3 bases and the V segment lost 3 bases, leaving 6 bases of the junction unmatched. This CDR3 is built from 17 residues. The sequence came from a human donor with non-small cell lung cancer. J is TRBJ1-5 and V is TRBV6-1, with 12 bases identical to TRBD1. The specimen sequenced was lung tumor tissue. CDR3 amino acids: CASSDPGQGAYNQPQHF. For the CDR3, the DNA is TGTGCCAGCAGTGACCCGGGACAGGGGGCATACAATCAGCCCCAGCATTTT.